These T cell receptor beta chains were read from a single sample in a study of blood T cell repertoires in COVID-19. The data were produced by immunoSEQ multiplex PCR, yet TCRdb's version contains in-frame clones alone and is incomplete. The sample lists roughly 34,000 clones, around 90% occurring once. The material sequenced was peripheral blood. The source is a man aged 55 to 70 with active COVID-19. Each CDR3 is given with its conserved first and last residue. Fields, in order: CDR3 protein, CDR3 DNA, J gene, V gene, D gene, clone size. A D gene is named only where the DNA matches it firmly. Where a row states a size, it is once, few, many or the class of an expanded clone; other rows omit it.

CDR3 protein: CASSVQAGTYGYTF; CDR3 DNA: TGTGCCAGCAGCGTACAGGCGGGGACCTATGGCTACACCTTC; J gene: TRBJ1-2; V gene: TRBV9; D gene: NA; clone size: NA
CDR3 protein: CASSRTSGRPADTQYF; CDR3 DNA: TGTGCCAGCAGCCGCACTAGCGGGAGGCCGGCAGATACGCAGTATTTT; J gene: TRBJ2-3; V gene: TRBV3-1/TRBV3-2; D gene: TRBD2; clone size: NA
CDR3 protein: CASSPSPGLSYGYTF; CDR3 DNA: TGTGCCAGCTCACCATCCCCGGGATTAAGCTATGGCTACACCTTC; J gene: TRBJ1-2; V gene: TRBV18; D gene: NA; clone size: once
CDR3 protein: CASSQGQGTYEQYF; CDR3 DNA: TGTGCCAGCAGCCAAGGACAGGGTACTTACGAGCAGTACTTC; J gene: TRBJ2-7; V gene: TRBV4-2; D gene: TRBD1; clone size: NA
CDR3 protein: CASSSGTGGTKQYF; CDR3 DNA: TGCGCCAGCAGCTCCGGGACAGGGGGTACCAAGCAGTACTTC; J gene: TRBJ2-7; V gene: TRBV5-1; D gene: TRBD1; clone size: few
CDR3 protein: CASSLTGTVGDTQYF; CDR3 DNA: TGCGCCAGCAGCTTAACCGGGACAGTTGGAGATACGCAGTATTTT; J gene: TRBJ2-3; V gene: TRBV5-1; D gene: TRBD1; clone size: NA
CDR3 protein: CASSTPRPSGQNEQFF; CDR3 DNA: TGTGCCAGTAGTACTCCCAGACCTAGCGGTCAAAATGAGCAGTTCTTC; J gene: TRBJ2-1; V gene: TRBV19; D gene: TRBD2; clone size: NA
CDR3 protein: CASSLQREVYNEQFF; CDR3 DNA: TGTGCCAGCAGCTTGCAGCGGGAGGTCTACAATGAGCAGTTCTTC; J gene: TRBJ2-1; V gene: TRBV5-4; D gene: TRBD2; clone size: NA
CDR3 protein: CASSYWDRGLLEAFF; CDR3 DNA: TGTGCCAGCAGCTACTGGGACAGGGGGCTACTGGAAGCTTTCTTT; J gene: TRBJ1-1; V gene: TRBV7-8; D gene: TRBD1; clone size: once
CDR3 protein: CASSLNRVHEQYF; CDR3 DNA: TGTGCCAGCAGCTTGAATCGGGTCCACGAGCAGTACTTC; J gene: TRBJ2-7; V gene: TRBV7-2; D gene: NA; clone size: NA
CDR3 protein: CASSPLAGVSYEQYF; CDR3 DNA: TGTGCCAGCTCACCCCTAGCGGGAGTCTCCTACGAGCAGTACTTC; J gene: TRBJ2-7; V gene: TRBV18; D gene: TRBD2; clone size: NA
CDR3 protein: CASSQFKQGNEQYF; CDR3 DNA: TGTGCCAGCAGTCAATTTAAACAGGGGAACGAGCAGTACTTC; J gene: TRBJ2-7; V gene: TRBV2; D gene: TRBD1; clone size: NA
CDR3 protein: CASSSGANTEAFF; CDR3 DNA: TGTGCCAGCTCGTCAGGGGCGAACACTGAAGCTTTCTTT; J gene: TRBJ1-1; V gene: TRBV18; D gene: NA; clone size: NA
CDR3 protein: CASNPGQGLVGELFF; CDR3 DNA: TGTGCCAGCAATCCGGGACAGGGGCTTGTCGGGGAGCTGTTTTTT; J gene: TRBJ2-2; V gene: TRBV7-9; D gene: TRBD1; clone size: once
CDR3 protein: CASSLLTSARPTDTQYF; CDR3 DNA: TGTGCCAGCAGTTTATTGACTAGCGCAAGGCCCACAGATACGCAGTATTTT; J gene: TRBJ2-3; V gene: TRBV27; D gene: TRBD2; clone size: NA
CDR3 protein: CASSPGRTDEQFF; CDR3 DNA: TGTGCCAGCAGCCCGGGTCGTACTGATGAGCAGTTCTTC; J gene: TRBJ2-1; V gene: TRBV11-3; D gene: NA; clone size: NA
CDR3 protein: CASREGTGHLDEQYF; CDR3 DNA: TGTGCCAGTAGAGAAGGGACAGGGCATCTGGACGAGCAGTACTTC; J gene: TRBJ2-7; V gene: TRBV19; D gene: TRBD1; clone size: NA
CDR3 protein: CASSQGLAGGPQTYEQYF; CDR3 DNA: TGCGCCAGCAGCCAAGGACTAGCGGGAGGGCCTCAGACCTACGAGCAGTACTTC; J gene: TRBJ2-7; V gene: TRBV4-1; D gene: TRBD2; clone size: NA
CDR3 protein: CASRQQGYPGELFF; CDR3 DNA: TGTGCCAGCAGACAACAGGGATATCCCGGGGAGCTGTTTTTT; J gene: TRBJ2-2; V gene: TRBV27; D gene: NA; clone size: NA
CDR3 protein: CASSRDRGGGTETQYF; CDR3 DNA: TGTGCCAGTAGTAGGGACAGGGGAGGAGGGACAGAGACCCAGTACTTC; J gene: TRBJ2-5; V gene: TRBV19; D gene: TRBD1; clone size: NA
CDR3 protein: CASSFLGQGGSNQPQHF; CDR3 DNA: TGTGCCAGCAGCTTCCTCGGACAGGGAGGGAGCAATCAGCCCCAGCATTTT; J gene: TRBJ1-5; V gene: TRBV5-6; D gene: TRBD1; clone size: once
CDR3 protein: CAWSRGLLVAGELFF; CDR3 DNA: TGTGCCTGGAGTAGAGGACTACTAGTAGCCGGGGAGCTGTTTTTT; J gene: TRBJ2-2; V gene: TRBV30; D gene: NA; clone size: NA
CDR3 protein: CASSYSLAALYEQYF; CDR3 DNA: TGTGCCAGCAGTTACTCTCTAGCGGCCCTCTACGAGCAGTACTTC; J gene: TRBJ2-7; V gene: TRBV6-2/TRBV6-3; D gene: TRBD2; clone size: NA
CDR3 protein: CSAPDAGKLFF; CDR3 DNA: TGCAGTGCCCCCGACGCGGGAAAACTGTTTTTT; J gene: TRBJ1-4; V gene: TRBV20-1; D gene: NA; clone size: NA
CDR3 protein: CASSWARTDTQYF; CDR3 DNA: TGTGCCAGCAGCTGGGCCAGGACAGATACGCAGTATTTT; J gene: TRBJ2-3; V gene: TRBV13; D gene: NA; clone size: NA
CDR3 protein: CASSLTGRSNQPQHF; CDR3 DNA: TGTGCCAGCAGTTTAACAGGCAGGAGCAATCAGCCCCAGCATTTT; J gene: TRBJ1-5; V gene: TRBV28; D gene: NA; clone size: NA
CDR3 protein: CASSYTGYNEQFF; CDR3 DNA: TGTGCCAGCAGTTACACAGGCTACAATGAGCAGTTCTTC; J gene: TRBJ2-1; V gene: TRBV6-5; D gene: NA; clone size: NA
CDR3 protein: CAISEPYTGGIGDTEAFF; CDR3 DNA: TGTGCCATCAGTGAGCCCTATACAGGGGGCATTGGAGACACTGAAGCTTTCTTT; J gene: TRBJ1-1; V gene: TRBV10-3; D gene: TRBD1; clone size: once
CDR3 protein: CASSRGRGLTEAFF; CDR3 DNA: TGTGCCAGCTCGAGGGGCAGGGGGCTCACTGAAGCTTTCTTT; J gene: TRBJ1-1; V gene: TRBV18; D gene: TRBD1; clone size: NA
CDR3 protein: CASSYSPGGNYGYTF; CDR3 DNA: TGTGCCAGCAGTTACTCCCCTGGGGGGAACTATGGCTACACCTTC; J gene: TRBJ1-2; V gene: TRBV6-2/TRBV6-3; D gene: NA; clone size: NA
CDR3 protein: CASSLWTGDNEQFF; CDR3 DNA: TGTGCCAGCTCACTATGGACAGGGGACAATGAGCAGTTCTTC; J gene: TRBJ2-1; V gene: TRBV18; D gene: TRBD1; clone size: NA
CDR3 protein: CASSPGLAGTGETQYF; CDR3 DNA: TGTGCCAGCAGCCCCGGACTAGCGGGGACCGGAGAGACCCAGTACTTC; J gene: TRBJ2-5; V gene: TRBV5-4; D gene: TRBD2; clone size: NA
CDR3 protein: CASWQRAPLYEQYF; CDR3 DNA: TGTGCCAGCTGGCAGCGAGCCCCTCTCTACGAGCAGTACTTC; J gene: TRBJ2-7; V gene: TRBV5-6; D gene: NA; clone size: NA
CDR3 protein: CAGTSGRAGTGELFF; CDR3 DNA: TGTGCCGGAACTAGCGGGAGGGCCGGGACCGGGGAGCTGTTTTTT; J gene: TRBJ2-2; V gene: TRBV6-5; D gene: TRBD2; clone size: NA
CDR3 protein: CASSWTGPNTGELFF; CDR3 DNA: TGTGCCAGCAGTTGGACAGGCCCTAACACCGGGGAGCTGTTTTTT; J gene: TRBJ2-2; V gene: TRBV7-9; D gene: TRBD1; clone size: NA
CDR3 protein: CASSSGTSGIVKQFF; CDR3 DNA: TGTGCCAGCAGCTCCGGGACTAGCGGGATTGTTAAGCAGTTCTTC; J gene: TRBJ2-1; V gene: TRBV6-5; D gene: TRBD2; clone size: NA
CDR3 protein: CASTNGPGVGTDTQYF; CDR3 DNA: TGTGCCAGCACCAACGGGCCGGGGGTTGGGACAGATACGCAGTATTTT; J gene: TRBJ2-3; V gene: TRBV27; D gene: NA; clone size: NA
CDR3 protein: CASSLGTRKIGTDTQYF; CDR3 DNA: TGTGCCAGCAGCTTAGGTACCAGGAAGATCGGCACAGATACGCAGTATTTT; J gene: TRBJ2-3; V gene: TRBV7-9; D gene: NA; clone size: NA
CDR3 protein: CSVASSLAEDTQYF; CDR3 DNA: TGCAGCGTTGCCTCTTCGCTAGCTGAAGATACGCAGTATTTT; J gene: TRBJ2-3; V gene: TRBV29-1; D gene: NA; clone size: NA
CDR3 protein: CASSLGPNTEAFF; CDR3 DNA: TGCGCCAGCAGCTTGGGGCCGAACACTGAAGCTTTCTTT; J gene: TRBJ1-1; V gene: TRBV5-1; D gene: NA; clone size: few
CDR3 protein: CASSPDRNQPQHF; CDR3 DNA: TGTGCCAGCTCCCCAGACAGAAATCAGCCCCAGCATTTT; J gene: TRBJ1-5; V gene: TRBV18; D gene: NA; clone size: few
CDR3 protein: CASSLVGGNTDTQYF; CDR3 DNA: TGTGCCAGCAGCTTAGTGGGGGGGAACACAGATACGCAGTATTTT; J gene: TRBJ2-3; V gene: TRBV11-2; D gene: TRBD2; clone size: NA